This T cell receptor (beta chain) was retrieved from a study of blood T cell repertoires in COVID-19. Seattle's enrolled individuals joined amid active infection and were then monitored longitudinally. CDR3 size: 14 residues. The V and J ends lost 4 bases and 3 bases respectively, with 13 bases between them. In germline, CDR1 is SGHNT, CDR2 YYREEE (reference sequence). Original methodology: Estimates of nucleated cell counts were drawn from the amplification of reference gene primers. Sequenced by immunoSEQ multiplex PCR; TCRdb stores in-frame clones only, minus some. V and J calls and clone size come straight from that table; D and trimming were deduced from the DNA. This sample has about 150,000 clones; about 87% occur once, and the top ten carry roughly 2.5%.

This chain links TRBV5-4 with TRBJ1-2, with a possible D match to TRBD1 (5 bases). Source material: peripheral blood. This TCR was recovered from a human donor with COVID-19, enrolled during active disease. The donor label of this sample is uncertain. CDR3 sequence (DNA): TGTGCCAGCAGCCTGTCCCAGGGCGACTATGGCTACACCTTC. Translation gives CASSLSQGDYGYTF.